This T cell receptor beta chain was identified during a study of beta chain features in type 1 diabetes. Whole-study context: The samples had roughly 110,000,000 sorted cells examined in all. Overall study findings and caveats: Across all four CD4+ subsets, people with type 1 diabetes showed modestly shorter TCRB CDR3s. There were fewer insertions and more deletions at the VDJ junctions of type 1 diabetes patients.

Every isolated RNA sample was fully reverse transcribed, so sequencing captured expressed TCRB transcripts. Some clones are missing from TCRdb's copy, which holds only in-frame ones; the method was immunoSEQ multiplex PCR. The repertoire holds 500,000 to 850,000 clones, 11% to 15% seen once, with roughly 0.04% in the top ten. Via the markers CD45RO/CCR7/CD25/CD127/CD95/CD27, stem cell-like memory, regulatory, central memory and naive CD4+ cells were sorted. Worth noting for this clone: Its antigen is currently unknown.

The receptor was isolated from a man between 18 and 29 years old with type 1 diabetes. The sample consisted of naive CD4+ T cells from blood.

CDR3 protein: CASSRTDNSPLHF. CDR3 coding DNA: TGTGCCAGCAGCAGGACAGATAATTCACCCCTCCACTTT. The chain couples TRBV5-4 to TRBJ1-6; TRBD1 is a possible D gene (6 bases). The germline gives CDR1 SGHNT, CDR2 YYREEE (reference sequence). Trimming left V 4 bases short and J 5 bases short, with 7 bases between. The CDR3 totals 13 residues.